This T cell receptor (beta chain) was identified in a study of identical twins. Notes on the study in general: The models systematically underestimated how much out-of-frame TCR alpha was shared in monozygotic twins. Twins' excess sharing was less marked for out-of-frame beta sequences. These conclusions were based on statistical analysis (cross-sectional, not following the same donors). Researchers caution that invariant MAIT and iNKT cells could partly confound zero-insertion analyses.

Germline V lookup: CDR1 SGDLS, CDR2 YYNGEE. The germline V and J ends were trimmed by 0 bases and 4 bases, with 4 bases remaining between them. CDR3 length equals 12 residues. This clonotype has more than one count but fewer than ten. Its antigen is still unknown. TCRdb used MiXCR to reprocess the 5' RACE reads, holding one entry per CDR3 protein. The table has some 1,600,000 distinct CDR3 sequences, 25% to 35% seen once. The V gene is TRBV9, the J gene TRBJ1-1; D is unclear. This sequence originates from a newborn girl in good health. What was sequenced was cord blood. Here the CDR3 reads CASSVDGTEAFF. The CDR3 nucleotides are TGTGCCAGCAGCGTAGACGGCACTGAAGCTTTCTTT.